These T cell receptor beta chains were read from a single sample in a study of response to subunit inactivated influenza vaccine. In TCRdb, the RT-PCR reads were re-called with MiXCR into one record per CDR3 protein. The repertoire holds some 520,000 distinct CDR3 sequences, about 17% seen once, with less than 4% in the top ten. The input for sequencing was CD4+ T cells sorted from PBMCs, taken about 24 months after vaccination. Receptors were obtained from a man in his fifties or sixties who received an inactivated influenza vaccine. Each CDR3 is given with its conserved first and last residue. D genes are given only for firm matches. Expanded clones are given a class, and other clones once, few, many or no size at all.

-	TRBJ2-2	TRBV5-1	-	CASSIGQNTGELFF	TGCGCCAGCAGCATAGGACAGAACACCGGGGAGCTGTTTTTT
-	TRBJ2-2	TRBV29-1	few	CSVERPEQRTGELFF	TGCAGCGTTGAGAGGCCAGAACAAAGGACCGGGGAGCTGTTTTTT
TRBD1	TRBJ1-1	TRBV29-1	-	CSVAQGAVLNTEAFF	TGCAGCGTTGCGCAGGGGGCCGTTTTGAACACTGAAGCTTTCTTT
-	TRBJ2-5	TRBV6-2/TRBV6-3	-	CASSYFSRGLIQETQYF	TGTGCCAGCAGTTACTTTTCGCGGGGGCTAATTCAAGAGACCCAGTACTTC
TRBD1	TRBJ2-7	TRBV5-1	-	CASSAKQGNEQYF	TGCGCCAGCAGCGCAAAACAGGGGAATGAGCAGTACTTC
-	TRBJ1-6	TRBV5-5	few	CASSPQGIGSPLHF	TGTGCCAGCAGCCCACAGGGTATAGGCTCACCCCTCCACTTT
TRBD2	TRBJ2-5	TRBV7-2	-	CASSSTRGQETQYF	TGTGCCAGCAGCTCCACGCGGGGGCAAGAGACCCAGTACTTC
TRBD1	TRBJ1-2	TRBV5-5	-	CAGSPGLGRGRSYGYTF	TGTGCCGGCAGCCCGGGCTTGGGCAGGGGGCGATCCTATGGCTACACCTTC
-	TRBJ1-2	TRBV20-1	many	CSGELGPGGYTF	TGCAGTGGGGAATTGGGGCCGGGTGGCTACACCTTC
-	TRBJ2-7	TRBV10-3	-	CAISESGEWAYEQYF	TGTGCCATCAGTGAGTCGGGGGAATGGGCCTACGAGCAGTACTTC
TRBD1	TRBJ1-2	TRBV5-1	-	CASSTGQGTGYTF	TGCGCCAGCAGTACCGGACAGGGTACTGGCTACACCTTC
TRBD1	TRBJ2-1	TRBV5-1	-	CASSGQGVWNEQFF	TGCGCCAGCTCGGGACAGGGGGTATGGAATGAGCAGTTCTTC
TRBD2	TRBJ2-1	TRBV7-2	few	CASSLVSGRTGVF	TGTGCCAGCAGCTTAGTGAGCGGGAGGACCGGGGTCTTC
TRBD1	TRBJ1-2	TRBV2	-	CASRDGQGAYYGYTF	TGTGCCAGCAGGGATGGACAGGGGGCATACTATGGCTACACCTTC
TRBD2	TRBJ2-3	TRBV11-2	few	CASSLVAGGLWGTDTQYF	TGTGCCAGCAGCTTAGTAGCGGGAGGCCTCTGGGGTACAGATACGCAGTATTTT
-	TRBJ2-2	TRBV12-3/TRBV12-4	many	CASREGLTGELFF	TGTGCCAGCAGGGAGGGTCTTACCGGGGAGCTGTTTTTT
-	TRBJ2-3	TRBV10-3	-	CAISVSGYADTQYF	TGTGCCATCAGTGTATCCGGGTACGCAGATACGCAGTATTTT
TRBD1	TRBJ2-2	TRBV5-1	few	CASSRTGGTSSGELFF	TGCGCCAGCAGCAGGACAGGGGGCACATCCTCCGGGGAGCTGTTTTTT
-	TRBJ2-2	TRBV10-3	many	CAISVGGGTGELFF	TGTGCCATCAGTGTGGGGGGCGGCACCGGGGAGCTGTTTTTT
TRBD1	TRBJ1-1	TRBV20-1	-	CSARVGGLMNTEAFF	TGCAGTGCTAGAGTAGGGGGCCTGATGAACACTGAAGCTTTCTTT
TRBD2	TRBJ2-1	TRBV20-1	-	CSALKLAGGSDEQFF	TGCAGTGCTCTTAAACTAGCGGGAGGCTCGGATGAGCAGTTCTTC
-	TRBJ2-1	TRBV5-1	-	CASSSRDPQYEQFF	TGCGCCAGCAGCTCCCGGGACCCCCAGTATGAGCAGTTCTTC
-	TRBJ1-1	TRBV6-1	-	CASSRLRGMNTEAFF	TGTGCCAGCAGTCGACTGAGAGGCATGAACACTGAAGCTTTCTTT
TRBD2	TRBJ2-2	TRBV12-3/TRBV12-4	-	CASRLTGLAGNTGELFF	TGTGCCAGCAGGTTAACGGGACTAGCGGGGAACACCGGGGAGCTGTTTTTT
-	TRBJ2-2	TRBV3-1	many	CASSGTGELFF	TGTGCCAGCAGCGGCACCGGGGAGCTGTTTTTT
-	TRBJ2-1	TRBV9	few	CASSVAPSYNEQFF	TGTGCCAGCAGCGTAGCTCCCTCCTACAATGAGCAGTTCTTC
TRBD2	TRBJ2-1	TRBV20-1	-	CRAEVVAGKAEQFF	TGCAGGGCAGAGGTGGTAGCGGGTAAGGCGGAGCAGTTCTTC
TRBD1	TRBJ1-1	TRBV5-4	-	CASRGTGGFNTEAFF	TGTGCCAGCAGAGGGACAGGGGGATTTAACACTGAAGCTTTCTTT
-	TRBJ2-5	TRBV5-1	-	CASKIGGLQETQYF	TGCGCCAGCAAAATCGGGGGACTTCAAGAGACCCAGTACTTC
-	TRBJ1-6	TRBV6-1	few	CASSITGSSYNSPLHF	TGTGCCAGCAGTATTACAGGGAGCTCCTATAATTCACCCCTCCACTTT
-	TRBJ1-1	TRBV5-1	few	CASSLTGNPDSEAFF	TGCGCCAGCAGCTTAACCGGGAACCCAGACAGTGAAGCTTTCTTT
-	TRBJ1-2	TRBV15	-	CATSTEGGARYGYTF	TGTGCCACCAGCACCGAAGGAGGGGCTCGCTATGGCTACACCTTC
TRBD2	TRBJ2-5	TRBV5-1	many	CASSVNGLARSETQYF	TGCGCCAGCAGCGTGAACGGACTAGCAAGGTCGGAGACCCAGTACTTC
-	TRBJ1-1	TRBV5-1	few	CASSLGNRNTEAFF	TGCGCCAGCAGCTTGGGGAACAGGAACACTGAAGCTTTCTTT
TRBD1	TRBJ1-5	TRBV20-1	-	CSAIHRGDQPQHF	TGCAGTGCCATTCACAGGGGAGATCAGCCCCAGCATTTT
TRBD2	TRBJ2-5	TRBV20-1	few	CSAVEGTSGKETQYF	TGCAGTGCCGTAGAAGGGACTAGCGGGAAAGAGACCCAGTACTTC
-	TRBJ2-3	TRBV9	few	CASSPPGLDTQYF	TGTGCCAGCAGCCCCCCAGGCCTTGATACGCAGTATTTT
-	TRBJ1-3	TRBV6-5	-	CASSYGPYSGNTIYF	TGTGCCAGCAGTTACGGCCCGTATTCTGGAAACACCATATATTTT
-	TRBJ1-5	TRBV19	once	CASSTLVLSNQPQHF	TGTGCCAGTAGTACTTTGGTTTTGAGCAATCAGCCCCAGCATTTT